This T cell receptor beta chain was sequenced in a study of shared clonotypes between healthy human individuals. Points on this clone: The antigen remains undetermined.

Evenly divided among several immunoSEQ plates was the genomic DNA of each subset. Profiled with immunoSEQ multiplex PCR; TCRdb holds only in-frame clones, not every one. The sample includes over a million clones, around 97% of them seen just once. The V segment lost 1 base and the J segment 5 bases; nucleotides outside the gene matches: 2. The CDR3 spans 14 residues. Looked up from germline, CDR1 is SGHRS and CDR2 is YFSETQ. Study-level results: A reduction in generation probabilities was seen for non-shared clonotypes relative to those shared by all four donors. Clonotypes that were shared across a handful of donors made up 4.5% to 5% of naive CD4 clonotypes. An expected dependence of interdonor clonotype sharing on sequencing depth was noted.

The sequence was obtained from a man between 25 and 39 years old in good health. Sequenced: naive CD4+ T cells sorted from blood. Subset specified: CD45RA+ positively selected. J is TRBJ2-3 and V is TRBV5-1, with 9 bases identical to TRBD2. CDR3 coding DNA: TGCGCCAGCAGCTTGTCAGCGGGAGGAGATACGCAGTATTTT. Protein product: CASSLSAGGDTQYF.